These 30 T cell receptor beta chains share one sample of origin, sequenced in a study of T-cell reconstitution after alpha-beta-depleted transplantation in children. Library preparation (for TCRbeta) was performed with unique molecular identifiers. TCRdb fed the PCR reads into MiXCR, producing one record per CDR3 protein. The data show around 450,000 distinct CDR3 sequences, with roughly two fifths seen just once and approximately 30% held by the top ten. Here the sequenced sample was PBMCs, taken before TCRalphabeta/CD19-depleted stem cell transplant. The receptors here all came from a girl aged 2-9 years with aplastic anemia, due to receive a stem cell transplant.

Note on this clonotype: A single base separates this from a much larger clone, so it may be a read error. This chain links TRBV28 with TRBJ2-7; a weak D match, TRBD2 (5 bases). CDR1 is MDHEN, CDR2 SYDVKM, per germline. The CDR3 has 13 residues. The CDR3 nucleotides read TGTGCCAGCAGGAGCCCTAGCTCCTACGAGCAGTCCTTC. The encoded protein is CASRSPSSYEQSF.

This clonotype was recorded at least ten times. The rearrangement uses TRBV7-2 and TRBJ2-1; tentatively, D is TRBD2 (5 bases). The V and J ends lost 2 bases and 8 bases respectively, with 10 bases between them. Germline V gene lookup returns CDR1 SGHTA and CDR2 FQGNSA. The CDR3 is 13 residues long. The CDR3 region has the DNA TGTGCCAGCAGCTTACAAGGGCGGGATGAGCAGTTCTTC. Translated: CASSLQGRDEQFF.

This clonotype was counted ten times or more. This chain uses TRBV7-2 with TRBJ2-1, with 8 bases identical to TRBD2. Losses at the gene ends were 4 bases for V and 7 bases for J; bases not matched to a gene: 6. From germline, CDR1 is SGHTA and CDR2 FQGNSA. CDR3 length equals 14 residues. The CDR3 bases are TGTGCCAGCAGCTCCCCGGGAGGGTGGAATGAGCAGTTCTTC. Its translation: CASSSPGGWNEQFF. Drawing the rest from reference TRBV7-2 and TRBJ2-1, the complete variable domain is GAGVSQSPSNKVTEKGKDVELRCDPISGHTALYWYRQSLGQGLEFLIYFQGNSAPDKSGLPSDRFSAERTGGSVSTLTIQRTQQEDSAVYLCASSSPGGWNEQFFGPGTRLTVL.

The chain carries TRBV4-1 and TRBJ1-2, with 10 bases lining up with TRBD1. Looked up from germline, CDR1 is MGHRA and CDR2 is YSYEKL. V lost 1 base, J lost 7 bases, and 9 bases stayed unmatched. This CDR3 contains 16 residues. This chain's CDR3 is CASSQALPGQGFGYTF. The CDR3 DNA is TGCGCCAGCAGCCAAGCCTTACCGGGACAGGGGTTTGGCTACACCTTC.

This sequence joins TRBV6-1 and TRBJ2-3; a weak D match, TRBD1 (6 bases). The CDR3 is 14 amino acids. Germline CDR1 and CDR2: MNHNS and SASEGT. The V and J ends lost 8 bases and 5 bases respectively, with 17 bases between them. CDR3 DNA: TGTGCCAGCCACCGGGGCGACAGGTTAGATACGCAGTATTTT. Protein: CASHRGDRLDTQYF.

CDR3 sequence reads: CASSLRSGMANEQFF. The CDR3 DNA sequence: TGTGCCAGCAGCTTAAGGAGCGGGATGGCTAATGAGCAGTTCTTC. V is TRBV11-3 and J is TRBJ2-1, with 7 bases aligning to TRBD2. The junction had 8 bases not matched to a gene; V was cut back by 2 bases and J by 7 bases. This CDR3 has 15 amino acids. CDR1 and CDR2 from the germline V gene are SGHNT and YENEEA.

V usage is TRBV12-3 or TRBV12-4 and J usage is TRBJ2-3; TRBD2 matches at 11 bases. The CDR3 extends over 15 amino acids. V was pared by 5 bases and J by 7 bases, with 8 bases of the junction left unmatched. The CDR3 spells CASSLPSGRMNTQYF. The CDR3 DNA reads as TGTGCCAGCAGTCTTCCTAGCGGGAGGATGAATACGCAGTATTTT.

The genes are TRBV21-1 and TRBJ2-1; the table's D call, TRBD1, has no DNA check behind it. TRBV21-1 constitutes a pseudogene. The CDR3 runs to 17 residues. CDR3 region: CANSKSSRTGVYNEQFF. The CDR3 coding sequence is TGTGCCAACAGCAAATCTTCCCGGACAGGGGTTTACAATGAGCAGTTCTTC.

The rearrangement uses TRBV9 and TRBJ1-2; tentative D call: TRBD1 (6 bases). Germline V lookup: CDR1 SGDLS, CDR2 YYNGEE. The CDR3 extends over 16 amino acids. Trimming took 3 bases from V and 1 from J, leaving 16 bases between them. CDR3 loop: CASSGQEQGINYGYTF. CDR3 bases: TGTGCCAGCAGCGGACAAGAACAGGGAATTAACTATGGCTACACCTTC.

This chain uses TRBV7-2 with TRBJ2-7; 9 bases are shared with TRBD1. The CDR3 extends over 15 amino acids. Germline CDR1 SGHTA, CDR2 FQGNSA. V trimming: 5 bases; J trimming: 3 bases; junction bases outside the gene matches: 8. This CDR3 reads CASSPNRGRLYEQYF. The CDR3, as DNA: TGTGCCAGCAGCCCTAACAGGGGGCGCCTCTACGAGCAGTACTTC.

The DNA for the CDR3 is TGCAGTGCTAGAATTGGGGGCTTTTCAACGTCACCCCTCCACTTT. Encoded protein: CSARIGGFSTSPLHF. The V call is TRBV20-1, the J call TRBJ1-6, with D tentatively TRBD1 (6 bases). Trimming removed 2 bases at V and 10 bases at J, with 18 bases between. CDR1 is DFQATT and CDR2 is SNEGSKA in the germline V gene (reference sequence). The CDR3 has 15 amino acids.

Only a few counts were recorded for this clonotype. The V call is TRBV10-1, the J call TRBJ2-3; TRBD2 matches 7 bases. This CDR3 is 14 amino acids long. From germline, CDR1 is WNHNN and CDR2 SYGVQD (reference sequence). After removal of 8 bases from V and 4 bases from J, the junction contained 9 bases not matched to a gene. CDR3 protein: CASRAGDHSDTQYF. For the CDR3, the DNA is TGCGCCAGCCGGGCGGGGGACCACTCAGATACGCAGTATTTT.

The V gene is TRBV7-2, the J gene TRBJ2-3; 11 nucleotides agree with TRBD2. After removal of 6 bases from V and 2 bases from J, the junction contained 7 bases not matched to a gene. The germline CDR1 and CDR2 sequences are SGHTA and FQGNSA. This CDR3 has 16 residues. CDR3 nucleotides: TGTGCCAGCAGTACGACTAGCGGGGTTCCCACAGATACGCAGTATTTT. It encodes CASSTTSGVPTDTQYF. The variable domain in full, completed from reference TRBV7-2 and TRBJ2-3, reads GAGVSQSPSNKVTEKGKDVELRCDPISGHTALYWYRQSLGQGLEFLIYFQGNSAPDKSGLPSDRFSAERTGGSVSTLTIQRTQQEDSAVYLCASSTTSGVPTDTQYFGPGTRLTVL.

This clonotype has a handful of counts. The chain employs TRBV5-5 and TRBJ2-3, with D maybe TRBD2 (6 bases). V lost 4 bases and J 2 bases, leaving 11 bases between the germline ends. This CDR3 has 14 residues. The germline V gene encodes CDR1 SGHKS and CDR2 YYEKEE (reference sequence). CDR3 DNA: TGTGCCAGCAGCATGGGACTTCCCACAGATACGCAGTATTTT. Its translation: CASSMGLPTDTQYF.

The CDR3 DNA follows: TGTGCCAGCAGTTTTCTTTACAATGAGCAGTTCTTC. This sequence encodes CASSFLYNEQFF. The chain carries TRBV7-6 and TRBJ2-1, with unresolved D. V was trimmed by 6 bases and J by 4 bases, leaving 7 bases between them. Germline V CDR1 and CDR2: SGHVS, FNYEAQ. This CDR3 region has 12 residues.

This chain connects TRBV30 to TRBJ2-3; 7 positions match TRBD1. CDR3 length: 13 residues. With 3 bases clipped from V and 2 bases from J, the junction kept 2 bases outside the gene matches. Germline loops: CDR1 GTSNPN, CDR2 SVGIG (reference sequence). CDR3 DNA: TGTGCCTGGAGGACAGGGTCCACAGATACGCAGTATTTT. Amino acid sequence: CAWRTGSTDTQYF.

This clonotype was seen many times. The rearrangement joins TRBV29-1 to TRBJ2-2; TRBD2 might be the D (7 bases). Germline CDR1 reads SQVTM; CDR2 reads ANQGSEA. Trimming removed 7 bases from V and 3 bases from J, with 12 bases in between. The CDR3 contains 13 residues. The CDR3 region is CSARGADTGELFF. CDR3 DNA: TGCAGCGCCCGGGGGGCAGACACCGGGGAGCTGTTTTTT.

This clonotype was picked up a small number of times. The gene calls are TRBV6-5 and TRBJ1-2; 9 positions agree with TRBD1. V trimming: 10 bases; J trimming: 6 bases; junction bases outside the gene matches: 9. Germline V CDR1 and CDR2: MNHEY, SVGAGI. The CDR3 runs to 13 residues. This CDR3 reads CATGADRGDGYTF. The DNA of the CDR3 is TGTGCCACGGGGGCAGACAGGGGGGATGGCTACACCTTC.

This rearrangement joins TRBV5-1 to TRBJ1-1; TRBD1 might be the D (5 bases). The V gene lost 0 bases and the J gene lost 2 bases, with 11 bases spanning the gap. CDR1 SGHRS and CDR2 YFSETQ come from the germline V gene. The CDR3 sequence is 15 residues long. CDR3 bases: TGCGCCAGCAGCTTGGACCCTCAGGGAAACACTGAAGCTTTCTTT. Protein: CASSLDPQGNTEAFF.

This chain joins TRBV10-3 and TRBJ1-1; possible D gene TRBD1, 5 bases. V lost 0 bases and J lost 4, with 9 bases in between. CDR3 length: 14 amino acids. Germline V lookup: CDR1 ENHRY, CDR2 SYGVKD. Here the CDR3 reads CAISESLGVTEAFF. The CDR3 DNA sequence: TGTGCCATCAGTGAGTCTTTGGGGGTCACTGAAGCTTTCTTT.

This clonotype appeared many times. The chain uses TRBV9 and TRBJ1-3, with D unclear. The CDR3 is 15 amino acids. Germline CDR1 SGDLS, CDR2 YYNGEE. With 4 bases removed from V and 0 bases from J, the gap between germline ends came to 11 bases. This CDR3 is CASSPRAFSGNTIYF. The CDR3 nucleotides are TGTGCCAGCAGCCCCCGGGCCTTCTCTGGAAACACCATATATTTT. Variable domain in full (rest from reference TRBV9 and TRBJ1-3): DSGVTQTPKHLITATGQRVTLRCSPRSGDLSVYWYQQSLDQGLQFLIQYYNGEERAKGNILERFSAQQFPDLHSELNLSSLELGDSALYFCASSPRAFSGNTIYFGEGSWLTVV.

The CDR3 loop is CASSLTWGTSGNTIYF. The CDR3 bases are TGCGCCAGCAGCTTAACCTGGGGGACCTCTGGAAACACCATATATTTT. The chain links TRBV5-1 to TRBJ1-3, with D possibly TRBD1 on 5 matching bases. The CDR3 is 16 amino acids. V dropped 2 bases and J dropped 0 bases, with 12 bases sitting between them. The V gene's germline CDR1 is SGHRS and CDR2 YFSETQ.

V gene TRBV30 combines with J gene TRBJ2-7; D gene ambiguous. The CDR3 length is 14 residues. Between the trimmed V and J ends, which lost 6 bases and 5 bases, there was a span of 20 bases. The germline CDR1 and CDR2 sequences are GTSNPN and SVGIG (reference sequence). CDR3: CACGSGRVRNEQYF. CDR3 nucleotides: TGTGCCTGCGGCTCAGGTCGGGTGCGAAACGAGCAGTACTTC.

This rearrangement joins TRBV10-3 to TRBJ2-2, with 10 nucleotides matching TRBD2. V lost 0 bases, J lost 5 bases, and 6 bases stayed unmatched. There are 17 residues in the CDR3. Germline assignment: CDR1 ENHRY and CDR2 SYGVKD. CDR3 in amino acids: CAISESLAGGRTGELFF. In DNA form, the CDR3 reads TGTGCCATCAGTGAGTCGTTAGCGGGAGGTCGGACCGGGGAGCTGTTTTTT.

This clonotype showed up just a few times. The chain combines TRBV9 with TRBJ2-1, with D unclear. The CDR3 contains 15 residues. V lost 2 bases and J lost 6, with 15 bases in between. Germline CDR1 and CDR2: SGDLS and YYNGEE. In DNA form, the CDR3 reads TGTGCCAGCAGCGTTTCTCGATTCCCGGGCAATGAGCAGTTCTTC. It yields the protein CASSVSRFPGNEQFF. The whole variable domain, filled in from reference TRBV9 and TRBJ2-1, reads DSGVTQTPKHLITATGQRVTLRCSPRSGDLSVYWYQQSLDQGLQFLIQYYNGEERAKGNILERFSAQQFPDLHSELNLSSLELGDSALYFCASSVSRFPGNEQFFGPGTRLTVL.

The table lists this clonotype with a few counts. The rearrangement links TRBV20-1 to TRBJ1-5; D possibly corresponds to TRBD1 (6 bases). V shed 3 bases and J shed 4 bases, with 16 bases lying between them. There are 15 residues in the CDR3. CDR1 and CDR2 from the germline V gene are DFQATT and SNEGSKA (reference sequence). CDR3 nucleotides: TGCAGTGCTAGTGATGGGAGGACAGCTAATCAGCCCCAGCATTTT. It encodes CSASDGRTANQPQHF.

CDR3 sequence (DNA): TGTGCCAGCAGTTACAAAGGGGGGGCCTACAATGAGCAGTTCTTC. This sequence encodes CASSYKGGAYNEQFF. This chain connects TRBV6-5 to TRBJ2-1; TRBD2 might be the D (7 bases). There are 15 residues in the CDR3. Between the trimmed V and J ends, which lost 2 bases and 2 bases, there was a span of 10 bases. The germline CDR1 and CDR2 sequences are MNHEY and SVGAGI.

This clonotype was seen only a few times. The V gene is TRBV20-1, the J gene TRBJ2-3; D is uncertain. V lost 4 bases to trimming and J lost 1 base, with 18 bases between them. The CDR3 runs to 16 residues. Per germline, CDR1 DFQATT and CDR2 SNEGSKA (reference sequence). CDR3 in amino acids: CSATLGRGGRTDTQYF. The CDR3 DNA is TGCAGTGCTACTCTTGGTCGTGGTGGGCGCACAGATACGCAGTATTTT.

V is TRBV12-3 or TRBV12-4 and J is TRBJ1-1; no clear D. The CDR3 has 12 amino acids. V dropped 5 bases and J dropped 1 base, with 5 bases sitting between them. This CDR3 is CASSAENTEAFF. The CDR3, as DNA: TGTGCCAGCAGTGCAGAGAACACTGAAGCTTTCTTT.

This clonotype was counted between two and nine times. This chain connects TRBV7-9 to TRBJ2-1; possible D gene TRBD1, 8 bases. This CDR3 spans 16 amino acids. Germline-derived CDR1 and CDR2 are SEHNR and FQNEAQ (reference sequence). Trimming left V 4 bases short and J 7 bases short, with 20 bases between. The CDR3: CASSSRQGPGRNEQFF. Here the CDR3 DNA reads TGTGCCAGCAGCTCCCGACAGGGGCCCGGGAGGAATGAGCAGTTCTTC.